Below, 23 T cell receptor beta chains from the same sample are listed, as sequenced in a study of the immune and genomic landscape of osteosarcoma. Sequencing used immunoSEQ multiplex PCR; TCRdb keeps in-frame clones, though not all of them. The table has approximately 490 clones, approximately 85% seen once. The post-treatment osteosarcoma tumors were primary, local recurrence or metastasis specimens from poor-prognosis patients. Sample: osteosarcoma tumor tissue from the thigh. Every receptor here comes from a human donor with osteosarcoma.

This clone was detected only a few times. The CDR3 DNA reads TGTGCCAATCCCGTTGGCGAGCAGTACTTC. Translation gives CANPVGEQYF. The chain links TRBV27 to TRBJ2-7; no reliable D call. V dropped 10 bases and J dropped 6 bases, with 10 bases sitting between them. This CDR3 region has 10 residues. Germline values: CDR1 MNHEY, CDR2 SMNVEV (reference sequence).

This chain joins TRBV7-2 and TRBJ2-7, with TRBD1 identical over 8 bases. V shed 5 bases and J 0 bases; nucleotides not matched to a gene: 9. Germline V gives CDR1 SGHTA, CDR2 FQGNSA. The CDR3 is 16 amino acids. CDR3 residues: CASSPSTGVFSYEQYF. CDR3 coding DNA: TGTGCCAGCAGCCCATCGACAGGGGTCTTCTCCTACGAGCAGTACTTC.

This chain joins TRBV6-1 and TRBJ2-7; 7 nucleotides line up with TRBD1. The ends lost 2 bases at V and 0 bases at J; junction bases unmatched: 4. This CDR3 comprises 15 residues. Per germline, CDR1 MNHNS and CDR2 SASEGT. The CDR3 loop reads CASSEWTGGSYEQYF. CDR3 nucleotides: TGTGCCAGCAGTGAATGGACAGGCGGCTCCTACGAGCAGTACTTC.

The CDR3 DNA is TGTGCCAGCAGCTTGACAGGAGCAGACGAGCAGTACTTC. It yields the protein CASSLTGADEQYF. The V and J genes are TRBV5-5 and TRBJ2-7, with D perhaps TRBD1 (5 bases). CDR3 length equals 13 residues. The germline V gene has CDR1 SGHKS and CDR2 YYEKEE (reference sequence). V lost 1 base, J lost 5 bases, and 10 bases lay in between.

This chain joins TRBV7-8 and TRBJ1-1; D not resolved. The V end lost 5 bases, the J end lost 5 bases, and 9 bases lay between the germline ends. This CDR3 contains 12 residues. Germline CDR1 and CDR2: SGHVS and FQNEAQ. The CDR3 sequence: CASSRRVTEAFF. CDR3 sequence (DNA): TGTGCCAGCAGCCGCCGCGTGACTGAAGCTTTCTTT.

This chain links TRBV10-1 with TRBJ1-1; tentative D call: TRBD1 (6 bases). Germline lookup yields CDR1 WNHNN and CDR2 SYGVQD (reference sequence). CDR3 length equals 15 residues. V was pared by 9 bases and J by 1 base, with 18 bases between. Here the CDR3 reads CARISQGKENTEAFF. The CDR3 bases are TGCGCCAGGATATCACAGGGAAAAGAGAACACTGAAGCTTTCTTT.

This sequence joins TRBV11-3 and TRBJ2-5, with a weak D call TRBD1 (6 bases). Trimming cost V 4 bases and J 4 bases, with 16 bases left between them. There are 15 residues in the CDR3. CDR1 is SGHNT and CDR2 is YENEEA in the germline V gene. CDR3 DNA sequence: TGTGCCAGCAGCTCAGGGGTCTCTCGTTCAGAGACCCAGTACTTC. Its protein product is CASSSGVSRSETQYF.

The CDR3 loop reads CAWSGARGQSKLFF. The CDR3 nucleotides are TGTGCCTGGAGTGGTGCCAGGGGCCAATCTAAACTGTTTTTT. This sequence joins TRBV30 and TRBJ1-4, with D perhaps TRBD1 (6 bases). Trimming cost V 1 base and J 11 bases, with 17 bases left between them. Germline V gives CDR1 GTSNPN, CDR2 SVGIG (reference sequence). The CDR3 runs 14 residues.

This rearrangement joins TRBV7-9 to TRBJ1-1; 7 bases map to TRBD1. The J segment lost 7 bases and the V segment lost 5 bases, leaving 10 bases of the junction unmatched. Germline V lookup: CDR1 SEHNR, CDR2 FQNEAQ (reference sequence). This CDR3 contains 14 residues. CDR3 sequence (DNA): TGTGCCAGCAGCCAAGACAGGGCTGGGGATGAAGCTTTCTTT. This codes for CASSQDRAGDEAFF.

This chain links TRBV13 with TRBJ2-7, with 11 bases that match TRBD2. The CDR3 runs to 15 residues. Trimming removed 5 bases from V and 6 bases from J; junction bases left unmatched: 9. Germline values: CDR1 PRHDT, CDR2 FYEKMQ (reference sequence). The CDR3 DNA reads TGTGCCAGCAGCAGAGAGCTAGCGGGAGGTGGCGAGCAGTACTTC. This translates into CASSRELAGGGEQYF.

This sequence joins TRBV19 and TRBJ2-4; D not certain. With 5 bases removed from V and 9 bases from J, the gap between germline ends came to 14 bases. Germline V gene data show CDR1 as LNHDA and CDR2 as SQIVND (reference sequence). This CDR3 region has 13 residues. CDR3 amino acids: CASSAPRKGIQYF. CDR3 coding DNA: TGTGCCAGTAGTGCCCCCCGAAAGGGCATTCAGTACTTC.

The CDR3 here is CASSQGREGPTDTQYF. The CDR3 nucleotides read TGTGCCAGCAGCCAAGGTCGGGAGGGCCCGACAGATACGCAGTATTTT. The V and J genes are TRBV4-2 and TRBJ2-3, with 8 bases aligning to TRBD2. With 1 base clipped from V and 3 bases from J, the junction kept 6 bases outside the gene matches. This CDR3 has 16 amino acids. Germline V CDR1 and CDR2: LGHNA, YNFKEQ.

This chain's CDR3 is CASSLGQGADGYTF. In DNA, the CDR3 is TGCGCCAGCAGCTTGGGACAGGGGGCTGACGGCTACACCTTC. The chain employs TRBV5-1 and TRBJ1-2; 10 nucleotides align to TRBD1. V lost 0 bases to trimming and J lost 8 bases; unmatched junction nucleotides: 4. CDR1 and CDR2 from the germline V gene are SGHRS and YFSETQ. The CDR3 is 14 amino acids.

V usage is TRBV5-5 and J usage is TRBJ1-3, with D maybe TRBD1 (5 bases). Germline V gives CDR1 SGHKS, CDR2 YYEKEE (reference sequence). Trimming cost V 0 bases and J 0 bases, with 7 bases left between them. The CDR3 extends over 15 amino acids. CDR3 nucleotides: TGTGCCAGCAGCTTGGAGGGGAACTCTGGAAACACCATATATTTT. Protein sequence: CASSLEGNSGNTIYF.

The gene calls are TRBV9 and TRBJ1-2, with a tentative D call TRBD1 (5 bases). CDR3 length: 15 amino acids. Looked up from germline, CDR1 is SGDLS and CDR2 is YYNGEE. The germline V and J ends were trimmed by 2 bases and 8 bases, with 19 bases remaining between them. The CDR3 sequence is CASSVRAGKSVGYTF. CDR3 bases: TGTGCCAGCAGCGTCCGGGCAGGGAAGTCGGTCGGCTACACCTTC.

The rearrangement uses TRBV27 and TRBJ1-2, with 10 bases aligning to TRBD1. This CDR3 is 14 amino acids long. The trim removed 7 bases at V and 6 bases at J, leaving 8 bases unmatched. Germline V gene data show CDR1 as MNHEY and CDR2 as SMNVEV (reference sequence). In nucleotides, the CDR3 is TGTGCCAGCACTCAGACAGGGGGCATGAATGGCTACACCTTC. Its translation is CASTQTGGMNGYTF.

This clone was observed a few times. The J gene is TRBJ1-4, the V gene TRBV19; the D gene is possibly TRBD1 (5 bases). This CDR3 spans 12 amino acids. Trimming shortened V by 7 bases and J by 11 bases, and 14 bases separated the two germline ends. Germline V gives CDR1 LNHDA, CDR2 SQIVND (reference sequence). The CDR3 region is CASTQGVWKLFF. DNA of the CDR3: TGTGCCAGTACGCAGGGAGTTTGGAAACTGTTTTTT.

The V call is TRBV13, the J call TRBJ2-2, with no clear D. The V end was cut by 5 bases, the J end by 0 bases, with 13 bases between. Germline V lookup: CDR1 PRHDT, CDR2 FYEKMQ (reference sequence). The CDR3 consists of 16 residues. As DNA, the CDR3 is TGTGCCAGCAGCACCCGACGAGTCGCGAACACCGGGGAGCTGTTTTTT. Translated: CASSTRRVANTGELFF.

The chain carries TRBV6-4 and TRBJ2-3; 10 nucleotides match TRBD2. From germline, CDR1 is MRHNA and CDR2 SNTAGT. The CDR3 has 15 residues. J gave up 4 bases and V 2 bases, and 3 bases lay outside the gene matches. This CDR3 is CASSDGTSEADTQYF. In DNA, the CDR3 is TGTGCCAGCAGTGACGGGACTAGCGAGGCAGATACGCAGTATTTT.

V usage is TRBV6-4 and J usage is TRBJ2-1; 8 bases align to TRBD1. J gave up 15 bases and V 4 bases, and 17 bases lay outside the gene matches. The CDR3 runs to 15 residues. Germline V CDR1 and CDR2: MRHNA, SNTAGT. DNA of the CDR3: TGTGCCAGCAGTGGATCCCCCCAGGGGGCCTCGGAGATGTTCTTC. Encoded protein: CASSGSPQGASEMFF.

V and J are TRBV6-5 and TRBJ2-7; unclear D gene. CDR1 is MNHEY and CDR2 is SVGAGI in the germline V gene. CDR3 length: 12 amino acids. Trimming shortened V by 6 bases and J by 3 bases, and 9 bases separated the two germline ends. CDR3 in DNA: TGTGCCAGCAGAGGATCGCTCTACGAGCAGTACTTC. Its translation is CASRGSLYEQYF.

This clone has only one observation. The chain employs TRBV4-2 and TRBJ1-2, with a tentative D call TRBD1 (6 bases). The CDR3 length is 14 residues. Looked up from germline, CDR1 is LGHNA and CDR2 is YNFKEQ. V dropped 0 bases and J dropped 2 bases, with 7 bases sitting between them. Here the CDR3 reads CASSQDRGNYGYTF. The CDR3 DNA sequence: TGTGCCAGCAGCCAAGACAGGGGAAACTATGGCTACACCTTC.

This chain's CDR3 is CASSLGELSEQYF. DNA of the CDR3: TGTGCCAGCAGCTTAGGGGAATTGAGTGAGCAGTACTTC. V and J are TRBV13 and TRBJ2-7; D is ambiguous. Germline V gene lookup returns CDR1 PRHDT and CDR2 FYEKMQ (reference sequence). Trimming stripped 0 bases from V and 7 bases from J, with 10 bases between. This CDR3 spans 13 amino acids.